The present entry profiles one T cell receptor beta chain with its context. The antigen is unknown. This record comes from a study of shared clonotypes between healthy human individuals. CDR1 is WNHNN and CDR2 is SYGVQD in the germline V gene (reference sequence). The CDR3 extends over 15 amino acids. The V and J ends lost 4 bases and 4 bases, in that order; junction bases with no gene match: 6. Profiling relied on immunoSEQ multiplex PCR, and the TCRdb table lists in-frame clones only, not all of them. The repertoire holds around 1.6 million clones, with about 98% as singletons. Whole-study results and caveats: Some naive CD4 clonotypes, 5% to 5.5%, turned up in common across a handful of donors.

This clonotype originated in a man aged 25 to 40 in good health. The J gene is TRBJ2-3, the V gene TRBV10-1; 9 bases fit TRBD1. The sequenced sample consisted of naive CD4+ T cells sorted from blood. Subset indicated: CD45RA+ positively selected. This CDR3 is CASSGPGQGADTQYF. Written as DNA, the CDR3 is TGCGCCAGCAGTGGACCGGGACAGGGAGCAGATACGCAGTATTTT.